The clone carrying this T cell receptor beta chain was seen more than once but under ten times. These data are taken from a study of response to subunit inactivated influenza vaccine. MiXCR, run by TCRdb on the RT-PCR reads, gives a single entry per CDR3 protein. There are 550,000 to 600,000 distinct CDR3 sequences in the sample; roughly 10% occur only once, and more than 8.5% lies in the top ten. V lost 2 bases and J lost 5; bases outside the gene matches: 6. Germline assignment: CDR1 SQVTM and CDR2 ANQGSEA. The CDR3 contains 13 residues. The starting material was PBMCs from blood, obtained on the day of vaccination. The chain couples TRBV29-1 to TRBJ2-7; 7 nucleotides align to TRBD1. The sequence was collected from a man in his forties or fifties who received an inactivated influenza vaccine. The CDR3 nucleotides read TGCAGCGTTGAAAGGAAGGGGGCGGACGAGCAGTACTTC. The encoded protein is CSVERKGADEQYF.